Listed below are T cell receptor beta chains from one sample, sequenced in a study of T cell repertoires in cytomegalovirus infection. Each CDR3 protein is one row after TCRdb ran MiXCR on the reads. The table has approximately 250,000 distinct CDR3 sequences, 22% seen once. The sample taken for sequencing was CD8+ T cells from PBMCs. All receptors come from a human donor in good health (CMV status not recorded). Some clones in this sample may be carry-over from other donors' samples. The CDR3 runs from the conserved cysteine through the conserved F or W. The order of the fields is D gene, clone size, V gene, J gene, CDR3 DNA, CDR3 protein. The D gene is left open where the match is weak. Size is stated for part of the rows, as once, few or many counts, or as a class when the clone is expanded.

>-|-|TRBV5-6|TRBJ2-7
TGTGCCAGCAGCTTGGGGGTGACAGAGTACGAGCAGTACTTC
CASSLGVTEYEQYF
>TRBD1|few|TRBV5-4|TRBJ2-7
TGTGCCAGCAGCAACCGGGACAGGGGCCTCTACGAGCAGTACTTC
CASSNRDRGLYEQYF
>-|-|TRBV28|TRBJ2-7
TGTGCCAGCAGCCGGACAGCCTACTACGAGCAGTACTTC
CASSRTAYYEQYF
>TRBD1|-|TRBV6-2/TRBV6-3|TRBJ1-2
TGTGCCAGCAGTTATCCCGTACCTGGACAGGGGACCTATGGCTACACCTTT
CASSYPVPGQGTYGYTF
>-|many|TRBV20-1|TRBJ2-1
TGCAGTGCTACCCGGACGGACTCCTACAATGAGCAGTTCTTC
CSATRTDSYNEQFF
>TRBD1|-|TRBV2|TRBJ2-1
TGTGCCAGCAGGAGGGACAGGGGGGACTACAATGAGCAGTTCTTC
CASRRDRGDYNEQFF
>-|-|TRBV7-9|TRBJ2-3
TGTGCCAGCAGCTTCGAAGGGGGTGGAGATACGCAGTATTTT
CASSFEGGGDTQYF
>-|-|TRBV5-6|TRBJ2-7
TGTGCCAGCAGTATCTGGGACAATACCTACGAGCAGTACTTC
CASSIWDNTYEQYF
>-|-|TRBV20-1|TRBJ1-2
TGCAGTGCTCCATCTTCGGGGGATCCTCGCTATGGCTACACCTTC
CSAPSSGDPRYGYTF
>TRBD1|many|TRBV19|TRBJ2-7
TGTGCCAGTAGTCCTGGGACAGGGGACCCCTACGAGCAGTACTTC
CASSPGTGDPYEQYF
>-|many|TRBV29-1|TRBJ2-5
TGCAGCGTTGAAGGAAGCACTAGGGAAGAGACCCAGTACTTC
CSVEGSTREETQYF
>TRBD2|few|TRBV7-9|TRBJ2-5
TGTGCCAGCAGGGGAGGACTAGCGGGGGACCAGGGAGAGACCCAGTACTTC
CASRGGLAGDQGETQYF
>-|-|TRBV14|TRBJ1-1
TGTGCCAGCAGCCCCAGTGTGGGCAGGGAGGGCACTGAAGCTTTCTTT
CASSPSVGREGTEAFF
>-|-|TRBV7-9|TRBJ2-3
TGTGCCAGCAGCGGCGATTTGGAGATCACAGATACGCAGTATTTT
CASSGDLEITDTQYF
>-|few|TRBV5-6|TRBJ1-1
TGTGCCAGCAGCTATACAGGGCTCACTGAAGCTTTCTTT
CASSYTGLTEAFF
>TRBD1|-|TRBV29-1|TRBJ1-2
TGCAGCGTTGAAGATATAACAGGGGGCATCTATGGCTACACCTTC
CSVEDITGGIYGYTF
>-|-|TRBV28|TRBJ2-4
TGTGCCAGCAGTTTCGGCGGAGGGGAAAACATTCAGTACTTC
CASSFGGGENIQYF
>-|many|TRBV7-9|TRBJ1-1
TGTGCCAGCAGGGAAGCGCGTGAAGCTTTCTTT
CASREAREAFF
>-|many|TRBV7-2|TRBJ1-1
TGTGCCAGCAGCTACGACCGGGGCGGTGAAGCTTTCTTT
CASSYDRGGEAFF
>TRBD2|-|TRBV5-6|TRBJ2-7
TGTGCCAGCAGCTTGGAAGCGGGATCCTACGAGCAGTACTTC
CASSLEAGSYEQYF
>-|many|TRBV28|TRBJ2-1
TGTGCCAGCAGTTTCCTCAGTCAGGAAACCTACAATGAGCAGTTCTTC
CASSFLSQETYNEQFF
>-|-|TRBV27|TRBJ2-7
TGTGCCAGCAGACGGGACCCAGGATCCTACGAGCAGTACTTC
CASRRDPGSYEQYF
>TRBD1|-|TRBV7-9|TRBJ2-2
TGTGCCAGCAGCCCGTGGGACAGCAACGGGGAGCTGTTTTTT
CASSPWDSNGELFF
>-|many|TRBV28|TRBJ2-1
TGTGCCAGCAGTTTATTCAGTGAAGGGACCGAGCAGTTCTTC
CASSLFSEGTEQFF
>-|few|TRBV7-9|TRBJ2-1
TGTGCCAGCAGCAACAGTGACAATGAGCAGTTCTTC
CASSNSDNEQFF
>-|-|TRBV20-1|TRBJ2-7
TGCAGTGCTAGCCCGGGGGCGGACGAGCAGTACTTC
CSASPGADEQYF
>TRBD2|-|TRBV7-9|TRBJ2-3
TGTGCCAGCAGCTCACCGGGACTAGCCACAGATACGCAGTATTTT
CASSSPGLATDTQYF
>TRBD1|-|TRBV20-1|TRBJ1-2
TGCAGTGCAAACCGCCAGATCGAAGGACAGGGGGCCTATGGCTACACCTTC
CSANRQIEGQGAYGYTF
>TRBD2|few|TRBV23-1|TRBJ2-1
TGCGCCAGCAGTCAATCGAGCGGGGGGGCCGGTGAGCAGTTCTTC
CASSQSSGGAGEQFF
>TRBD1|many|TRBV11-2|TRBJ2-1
TGTGCCAGCAGTTTCACCGGGACAGGGGGATTCTCCTACAATGAGCAGTTCTTC
CASSFTGTGGFSYNEQFF